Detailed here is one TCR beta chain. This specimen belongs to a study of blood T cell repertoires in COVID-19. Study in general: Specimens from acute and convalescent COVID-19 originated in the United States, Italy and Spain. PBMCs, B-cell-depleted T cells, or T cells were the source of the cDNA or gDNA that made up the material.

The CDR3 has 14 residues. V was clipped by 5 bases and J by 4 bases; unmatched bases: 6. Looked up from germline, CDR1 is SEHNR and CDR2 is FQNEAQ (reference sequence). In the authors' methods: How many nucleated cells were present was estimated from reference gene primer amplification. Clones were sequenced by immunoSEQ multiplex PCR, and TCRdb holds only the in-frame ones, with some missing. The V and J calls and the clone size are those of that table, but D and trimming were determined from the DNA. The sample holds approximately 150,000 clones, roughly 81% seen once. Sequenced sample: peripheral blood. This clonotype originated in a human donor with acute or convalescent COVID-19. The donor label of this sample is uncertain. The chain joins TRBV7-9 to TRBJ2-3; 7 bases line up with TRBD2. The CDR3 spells CASSPGRAADTQYF. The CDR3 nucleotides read TGTGCCAGCAGCCCTGGGAGGGCCGCAGATACGCAGTATTTT.